The rows below give T cell receptor beta chains drawn from one sample of a study of blood T cell repertoires in COVID-19. Only in-frame clones appear in the TCRdb table, and some are missing; sequencing was by immunoSEQ multiplex PCR. The sample lists 250,000 or so clones; roughly nine tenths were seen once. Sequenced material: peripheral blood. The receptors here all came from a woman in her 40s who had recovered from COVID-19. The CDR3 runs from the conserved cysteine through the conserved F or W. Each record gives: clone size, J gene, V gene, D gene, CDR3 protein, CDR3 DNA. The D gene is left open where the match is weak. Size is stated for part of the rows, as once, few or many counts, or as a class when the clone is expanded.

abundance: -
j_gene: TRBJ2-3
v_gene: TRBV28
d_gene: -
CDR3aa: CASSQQGLGSTDTQYF
CDR3nt: TGTGCCAGCAGTCAGCAGGGACTTGGGAGCACAGATACGCAGTATTTT

abundance: -
j_gene: TRBJ1-1
v_gene: TRBV5-1
d_gene: -
CDR3aa: CASSLSQAYTEAFF
CDR3nt: TGCGCCAGCAGCTTGAGTCAGGCATACACTGAAGCTTTCTTT

abundance: once
j_gene: TRBJ2-7
v_gene: TRBV4-1
d_gene: TRBD1
CDR3aa: CASSQDATGVGEQYF
CDR3nt: TGCGCCAGCAGCCAAGATGCGACAGGGGTAGGTGAGCAGTACTTC

abundance: -
j_gene: TRBJ1-2
v_gene: TRBV19
d_gene: -
CDR3aa: CASNPGDYGYTF
CDR3nt: TGTGCCAGTAACCCAGGGGACTATGGCTACACCTTC

abundance: -
j_gene: TRBJ2-7
v_gene: TRBV3-1/TRBV3-2
d_gene: -
CDR3aa: CASGVWGVGNTYEQYF
CDR3nt: TGTGCCAGCGGAGTCTGGGGCGTAGGAAATACCTACGAGCAGTACTTC

abundance: -
j_gene: TRBJ2-2
v_gene: TRBV12-3/TRBV12-4
d_gene: -
CDR3aa: CASGQHHTGELFF
CDR3nt: TGTGCCAGTGGACAGCATCACACCGGGGAGCTGTTTTTT

abundance: -
j_gene: TRBJ1-1
v_gene: TRBV9
d_gene: TRBD1
CDR3aa: CASSGQGRGNTEAFF
CDR3nt: TGTGCCAGCAGCGGACAGGGACGGGGGAACACTGAAGCTTTCTTT

abundance: -
j_gene: TRBJ2-5
v_gene: TRBV9
d_gene: -
CDR3aa: CASSVAEGRETQYF
CDR3nt: TGTGCCAGCAGCGTAGCGGAGGGAAGGGAGACCCAGTACTTC

abundance: once
j_gene: TRBJ1-2
v_gene: TRBV30
d_gene: -
CDR3aa: CAWSVLWGRYTF
CDR3nt: TGTGCCTGGAGTGTACTCTGGGGGCGCTACACCTTC

abundance: -
j_gene: TRBJ2-3
v_gene: TRBV11-3
d_gene: -
CDR3aa: CASSYGEAPGDTQYF
CDR3nt: TGTGCCAGCAGCTACGGTGAAGCGCCGGGAGATACGCAGTATTTT

abundance: -
j_gene: TRBJ2-1
v_gene: TRBV27
d_gene: -
CDR3aa: CASRAPSVGYNEQFF
CDR3nt: TGTGCCAGCAGAGCCCCTAGCGTCGGATACAATGAGCAGTTCTTC

abundance: -
j_gene: TRBJ2-7
v_gene: TRBV29-1
d_gene: TRBD1
CDR3aa: CSVETGAYEQYF
CDR3nt: TGCAGCGTTGAGACAGGGGCCTACGAGCAGTACTTC

abundance: -
j_gene: TRBJ1-1
v_gene: TRBV15
d_gene: -
CDR3aa: CATSAPSQIMNTEAFF
CDR3nt: TGTGCCACCAGCGCGCCCTCACAGATCATGAACACTGAAGCTTTCTTT

abundance: -
j_gene: TRBJ1-2
v_gene: TRBV4-3
d_gene: -
CDR3aa: CASSRRAGPYGYTF
CDR3nt: TGCGCCAGCAGCCGACGGGCAGGGCCCTATGGCTACACCTTC

abundance: -
j_gene: TRBJ2-1
v_gene: TRBV19
d_gene: -
CDR3aa: CASSMSGLYNEQFF
CDR3nt: TGTGCCAGTAGTATGTCAGGACTCTACAATGAGCAGTTCTTC

abundance: -
j_gene: TRBJ2-5
v_gene: TRBV25-1
d_gene: -
CDR3aa: CESKPQETQYF
CDR3nt: TGTGAGAGCAAGCCGCAAGAGACCCAGTACTTC

abundance: few
j_gene: TRBJ2-1
v_gene: TRBV5-6
d_gene: -
CDR3aa: CASSLLGHEQFF
CDR3nt: TGTGCCAGCAGCTTGCTGGGCCATGAGCAGTTCTTC

abundance: -
j_gene: TRBJ1-5
v_gene: TRBV18
d_gene: -
CDR3aa: CASSQTGSDQPQHF
CDR3nt: TGTGCCAGCTCACAAACCGGGAGCGATCAGCCCCAGCATTTT

abundance: -
j_gene: TRBJ1-2
v_gene: TRBV6-5
d_gene: -
CDR3aa: CASSYWPHREGYTF
CDR3nt: TGTGCCAGCAGTTACTGGCCCCACAGGGAAGGCTACACCTTC

abundance: few
j_gene: TRBJ2-2
v_gene: TRBV7-9
d_gene: TRBD2
CDR3aa: CASSLAALAGGSWELFF
CDR3nt: TGTGCCAGCAGCTTAGCAGCACTAGCGGGAGGGTCCTGGGAGCTGTTTTTT

abundance: -
j_gene: TRBJ2-7
v_gene: TRBV7-6
d_gene: -
CDR3aa: CASSPVGEALNEQYF
CDR3nt: TGTGCCAGCAGCCCCGTTGGGGAGGCTCTAAACGAGCAGTACTTC

abundance: few
j_gene: TRBJ2-1
v_gene: TRBV7-9
d_gene: -
CDR3aa: CASSGSYNEQFF
CDR3nt: TGTGCCAGCAGCGGGAGTTACAATGAGCAGTTCTTC

abundance: -
j_gene: TRBJ1-4
v_gene: TRBV28
d_gene: -
CDR3aa: CASSFWEEGNEKLFF
CDR3nt: TGTGCCAGCAGTTTTTGGGAGGAGGGTAATGAAAAACTGTTTTTT

abundance: once
j_gene: TRBJ2-3
v_gene: TRBV9
d_gene: -
CDR3aa: CASSLTGLSTDTQYF
CDR3nt: TGTGCCAGCAGTTTAACAGGTCTTAGCACAGATACGCAGTATTTT

abundance: -
j_gene: TRBJ1-2
v_gene: TRBV13
d_gene: -
CDR3aa: CASSLVGRPQEGGYTF
CDR3nt: TGTGCCAGCAGCTTAGTGGGCAGACCCCAGGAGGGTGGCTACACCTTC

abundance: -
j_gene: TRBJ1-1
v_gene: TRBV4-3
d_gene: -
CDR3aa: CASSQDAQRTEAFF
CDR3nt: TGCGCCAGCAGCCAAGATGCGCAGCGCACTGAAGCTTTCTTT

abundance: -
j_gene: TRBJ1-2
v_gene: TRBV28
d_gene: TRBD1
CDR3aa: CATLTGNLYGYTF
CDR3nt: TGTGCCACCCTGACAGGGAATTTATATGGCTACACCTTC

abundance: -
j_gene: TRBJ2-1
v_gene: TRBV9
d_gene: TRBD2
CDR3aa: CASSVGLAGGLNEQFF
CDR3nt: TGTGCCAGCAGCGTAGGTCTAGCGGGGGGGCTCAATGAGCAGTTCTTC

abundance: -
j_gene: TRBJ2-3
v_gene: TRBV30
d_gene: -
CDR3aa: CAWSPRVTGDTQYF
CDR3nt: TGTGCCTGGAGTCCCCGCGTCACCGGGGATACGCAGTATTTT

abundance: -
j_gene: TRBJ1-5
v_gene: TRBV2
d_gene: -
CDR3aa: CASSQTKTVQPQHF
CDR3nt: TGTGCCAGCAGCCAAACCAAGACAGTCCAGCCCCAGCATTTT

abundance: -
j_gene: TRBJ1-1
v_gene: TRBV28
d_gene: -
CDR3aa: CASSLRGRRAFF
CDR3nt: TGTGCCAGCAGTTTAAGGGGAAGGAGAGCTTTCTTT

abundance: -
j_gene: TRBJ1-1
v_gene: TRBV10-3
d_gene: -
CDR3aa: CAISERGNMNTEAFF
CDR3nt: TGTGCCATCAGTGAGAGGGGAAATATGAACACTGAAGCTTTCTTT

abundance: -
j_gene: TRBJ2-3
v_gene: TRBV4-1
d_gene: TRBD1
CDR3aa: CASSQAPTGRGTDTQYF
CDR3nt: TGCGCCAGCAGCCAAGCCCCGACAGGGAGAGGCACAGATACGCAGTATTTT

abundance: -
j_gene: TRBJ1-5
v_gene: TRBV6-6
d_gene: -
CDR3aa: CASSPREQNQPQHF
CDR3nt: TGTGCCAGCAGTCCCCGGGAGCAGAATCAGCCCCAGCATTTT

abundance: -
j_gene: TRBJ2-5
v_gene: TRBV25-1
d_gene: -
CDR3aa: CASSSSETQYF
CDR3nt: TGTGCCAGCAGTTCGTCGGAGACCCAGTACTTC

abundance: -
j_gene: TRBJ1-2
v_gene: TRBV6-5
d_gene: -
CDR3aa: CASSYSGTRGYTF
CDR3nt: TGTGCCAGCAGTTACTCCGGGACAAGGGGCTACACCTTC

abundance: -
j_gene: TRBJ1-6
v_gene: TRBV27
d_gene: -
CDR3aa: CAAGFGGYSPLHF
CDR3nt: TGTGCCGCCGGTTTCGGGGGGTATTCACCCCTCCACTTT

abundance: -
j_gene: TRBJ1-2
v_gene: TRBV6-4
d_gene: -
CDR3aa: CASSPQGRGDYGYTF
CDR3nt: TGTGCCAGCAGCCCACAGGGCCGGGGTGACTATGGCTACACCTTC

abundance: -
j_gene: TRBJ2-1
v_gene: TRBV6-4
d_gene: TRBD1
CDR3aa: CASSSGQGANNEQFF
CDR3nt: TGTGCCAGCAGTTCTGGACAGGGGGCTAACAATGAGCAGTTCTTC

abundance: -
j_gene: TRBJ2-4
v_gene: TRBV2
d_gene: -
CDR3aa: CASSEALGRGAKNIQYF
CDR3nt: TGTGCCAGCAGTGAAGCGCTTGGGCGGGGAGCCAAAAACATTCAGTACTTC

abundance: -
j_gene: TRBJ1-1
v_gene: TRBV30
d_gene: TRBD1
CDR3aa: CACRQGGTEAFF
CDR3nt: TGTGCCTGCAGACAGGGCGGGACTGAAGCTTTCTTT

abundance: -
j_gene: TRBJ1-2
v_gene: TRBV11-3
d_gene: -
CDR3aa: CASSHEGVKGGYTF
CDR3nt: TGTGCCAGCAGCCATGAAGGGGTCAAAGGCGGCTACACCTTC

abundance: -
j_gene: TRBJ2-5
v_gene: TRBV5-1
d_gene: -
CDR3aa: CASMAGTYQETQYF
CDR3nt: TGCGCCAGCATGGCGGGGACGTACCAAGAGACCCAGTACTTC

abundance: -
j_gene: TRBJ2-1
v_gene: TRBV4-3
d_gene: TRBD2
CDR3aa: CASSQRVAGGGEQFF
CDR3nt: TGCGCCAGCAGCCAAAGAGTAGCGGGAGGTGGTGAGCAGTTCTTC

abundance: -
j_gene: TRBJ1-1
v_gene: TRBV7-9
d_gene: TRBD1
CDR3aa: CASSWDREAFF
CDR3nt: TGTGCCAGCAGCTGGGACAGGGAAGCTTTCTTT

abundance: -
j_gene: TRBJ1-4
v_gene: TRBV19
d_gene: TRBD1
CDR3aa: CASSGTGINEKLFF
CDR3nt: TGTGCCAGCTCCGGGACAGGAATAAATGAAAAACTGTTTTTT

abundance: -
j_gene: TRBJ1-4
v_gene: TRBV19
d_gene: -
CDR3aa: CASSIGGKLFF
CDR3nt: TGTGCCAGTAGTATAGGCGGAAAACTGTTTTTT

abundance: -
j_gene: TRBJ2-6
v_gene: TRBV19
d_gene: -
CDR3aa: CASRLTGSGANVLTF
CDR3nt: TGTGCCAGTAGACTTACGGGCTCTGGGGCCAACGTCCTGACTTTC

abundance: -
j_gene: TRBJ2-3
v_gene: TRBV7-2
d_gene: -
CDR3aa: CASSLPGRGTQYF
CDR3nt: TGTGCCAGCAGCCTCCCAGGAAGGGGCACGCAGTATTTT

abundance: -
j_gene: TRBJ2-1
v_gene: TRBV6-2/TRBV6-3
d_gene: -
CDR3aa: CASSLLGTWGTSSYNEQFF
CDR3nt: TGTGCCAGCAGCCTACTAGGGACTTGGGGGACCAGCTCCTACAATGAGCAGTTCTTC

abundance: -
j_gene: TRBJ2-1
v_gene: TRBV11-3
d_gene: TRBD2
CDR3aa: CASSPGLDNEQFF
CDR3nt: TGTGCCAGCAGCCCGGGACTAGACAATGAGCAGTTCTTC

abundance: -
j_gene: TRBJ2-3
v_gene: TRBV4-3
d_gene: -
CDR3aa: CASSQDSVVADTQYF
CDR3nt: TGCGCCAGCAGCCAAGATTCCGTGGTAGCAGATACGCAGTATTTT

abundance: -
j_gene: TRBJ1-1
v_gene: TRBV6-5
d_gene: TRBD1
CDR3aa: CASSQQGLNTEAFF
CDR3nt: TGTGCCAGCAGTCAACAGGGGCTGAACACTGAAGCTTTCTTT

abundance: -
j_gene: TRBJ1-2
v_gene: TRBV5-1
d_gene: -
CDR3aa: CASNEGGGDYGYTF
CDR3nt: TGCGCCAGCAACGAAGGAGGGGGGGACTATGGCTACACCTTC

abundance: -
j_gene: TRBJ2-7
v_gene: TRBV27
d_gene: -
CDR3aa: CASSFGASLTYEQYF
CDR3nt: TGTGCCAGCAGTTTTGGGGCTTCTCTCACCTACGAGCAGTACTTC